A selection of T cell receptor beta chains follows, all from one sample in a study of identical twins. One entry per CDR3 protein, called by TCRdb with MiXCR from the 5' RACE reads. This table has about 460,000 distinct CDR3 sequences, 11% to 15% appearing once. The sample also formed part of further work on yellow fever vaccine responses in identical twins.

Sample: CD4+ T cells sorted from blood. The receptors derive from a woman aged 18 to 35 in good health. Both conserved end residues are part of each CDR3. D genes are given only for firm matches. The size of a clone is reported for some rows only, either as once, few or many, or as a class for expanded clones.

abundance | j_gene | len | d_gene | v_gene | CDR3nt | CDR3aa
NA | TRBJ2-7 | 15 | NA | TRBV7-2 | TGTGCCAGCAGCCCCCTACAGCCGGGAGTCTACGAGCAGTACTTC | CASSPLQPGVYEQYF
many | TRBJ1-1 | 12 | NA | TRBV12-3/TRBV12-4 | TGTGCCAGCAGCCCCCTGGGACCTGAAGCTTTCTTT | CASSPLGPEAFF
few | TRBJ2-1 | 10 | NA | TRBV20-1 | TGCAGTGCTAGAGTTGTTGAGCAGTTCTTC | CSARVVEQFF
NA | TRBJ2-3 | 16 | TRBD1 | TRBV27 | TGTGCCAGCAGTTTTGGGACGACAGGGAGCACAGATACGCAGTATTTT | CASSFGTTGSTDTQYF
NA | TRBJ2-3 | 15 | TRBD2 | TRBV29-1 | TGCAGCGTTACCGGGACTATGGGACCCACAGATACGCAGTATTTT | CSVTGTMGPTDTQYF
NA | TRBJ2-7 | 13 | NA | TRBV12-3/TRBV12-4 | TGTGCCAGCAGCCTGGACACCATATACGAGCAGTACTTC | CASSLDTIYEQYF
NA | TRBJ2-7 | 12 | NA | TRBV27 | TGTGCCAGCAGTTTCGACGGGAGAGCGCAGTACTTC | CASSFDGRAQYF
NA | TRBJ2-5 | 16 | TRBD2 | TRBV7-2 | TGTGCCAGCAGCTTAGCCGGGAGGGTTGCTGTGGAGACCCAGTACTTC | CASSLAGRVAVETQYF
few | TRBJ2-1 | 15 | NA | TRBV6-2/TRBV6-3 | TGTGCCAGCAGTTACCTCCTGGGCGGGGATGGTGAGCAGTTCTTC | CASSYLLGGDGEQFF
few | TRBJ2-3 | 15 | NA | TRBV6-1 | TGTGCCAGCAGGACATTGGGGCAGGGTAAAGATACGCAGTATTTT | CASRTLGQGKDTQYF
NA | TRBJ2-3 | 17 | TRBD2 | TRBV25-1 | TGTGCCAGCAGTCCCCTTGGGGGGAGGGCGAACACAGATACGCAGTATTTT | CASSPLGGRANTDTQYF
NA | TRBJ1-6 | 13 | NA | TRBV2 | TGTGCCAGCAGAGTCAGCCCTAATTCACCCCTCCACTTT | CASRVSPNSPLHF
many | TRBJ2-2 | 13 | NA | TRBV7-2 | TGTGCCAGCAGCTTACCTATCACCGGGGAGCTGTTTTTT | CASSLPITGELFF